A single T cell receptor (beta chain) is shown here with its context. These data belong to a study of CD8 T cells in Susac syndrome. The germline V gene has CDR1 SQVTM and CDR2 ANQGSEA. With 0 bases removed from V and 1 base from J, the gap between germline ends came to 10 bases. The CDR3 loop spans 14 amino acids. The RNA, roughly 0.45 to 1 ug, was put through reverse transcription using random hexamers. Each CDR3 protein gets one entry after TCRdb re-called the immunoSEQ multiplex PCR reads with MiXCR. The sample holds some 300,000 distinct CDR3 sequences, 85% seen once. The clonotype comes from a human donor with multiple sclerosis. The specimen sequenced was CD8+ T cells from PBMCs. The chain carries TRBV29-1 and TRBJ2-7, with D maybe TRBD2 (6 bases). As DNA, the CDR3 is TGCAGCGTTGAAGATGACGGGAGTTCCTACGAGCAGTACTTC. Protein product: CSVEDDGSSYEQYF.